Here is one TCR beta chain with its context. The antigen is not known. The junction shows a germline mismatch at one end, possibly a read error. The germline V gene encodes CDR1 SGHTA and CDR2 FQGTGA. The CDR3 has 12 amino acids. The data stem from a study of T cell responses to AZD1222 COVID-19 vaccine. General study results and limits: Every sample of the repertoires postdated the peak T cell response. Donors were chiefly white British, with a greater number of females, and clonal diversity was perhaps underestimated. Two AZD1222 administrations were followed by greater Spike-specific TCR breadth and depth.

Some clones are missing from TCRdb's copy, which holds only in-frame ones; the method was immunoSEQ multiplex PCR. The table shows some 120,000 clones, with 88% occurring only once. The source is an adult in good health. The gene calls are TRBV7-3 and TRBJ2-1; D is unclear. Here the sequenced sample was peripheral blood, taken on day 0 of MenACWY control vaccination. CDR3 sequence (DNA): TGTGCCAGCAGTTTAACTACCGATGAGCAGTTCTTC. It yields the protein CASSLTTDEQFF. The full variable domain, with the rest looked up from reference TRBV7-3 and TRBJ2-1, is GAGVSQTPSNKVTEKGKYVELRCDPISGHTALYWYRQSLGQGPEFLIYFQGTGAADDSGLPNDRFFAVRPEGSVSTLKIQRTERGDSAVYLCASSLTTDEQFFGPGTRLTVL.